The 5 T cell receptor beta chains below all came from one sample that was sequenced in a study of Graves' ophthalmopathy and Graves' hyperthyroidism. From RNA, the CDR3 regions of TCR beta chains were amplified and sequenced. HTBI primers were employed in first-round RT-PCR, then a second-round multiplex PCR followed. TCRdb ran MiXCR on the multiplex PCR reads and lists one entry per CDR3 protein. This sample carries hundreds of thousands of distinct CDR3 sequences, around 21% of them seen once, and the ten largest clones take approximately 3.2%. The specimen was peripheral blood. Source of these receptors: a woman aged 18-30 years with stable Graves' hyperthyroidism.

This clonotype came up many times. The chain joins TRBV20-1 to TRBJ2-4, with D hard to call. Germline CDR1 and CDR2: DFQATT and SNEGSKA (reference sequence). Trimming took off 2 bases at V and 1 base at J, with 6 bases between the two ends. CDR3 length: 13 amino acids. The CDR3 sequence is CSARFRAKNIQYF. CDR3 bases: TGCAGTGCTAGATTCAGGGCCAAAAACATTCAGTACTTC.

The sample holds many counts of this clonotype. V usage is TRBV5-1 and J usage is TRBJ2-4, with D uncertain. V was shortened by 4 bases and J by 1 base, with 21 bases between the two germline ends. The CDR3 is 18 amino acids. Germline V gene data show CDR1 as SGHRS and CDR2 as YFSETQ. The CDR3 protein is CASSPYAAGSVAKNIQYF. DNA for the CDR3: TGCGCCAGCAGCCCCTACGCCGCTGGGTCCGTGGCCAAAAACATTCAGTACTTC.

This clonotype was detected a few times. The genes are TRBV12-3 or TRBV12-4 and TRBJ1-5; D gene unclear. Trimming left V 6 bases short and J 0 bases short, with 12 bases between. The CDR3 is 15 residues long. The CDR3 nucleotides are TGTGCCAGCAGCCCCCTCGGAGATAGCAATCAGCCCCAGCATTTT. It codes for CASSPLGDSNQPQHF.

This clonotype appeared many times. The rearrangement uses TRBV29-1 and TRBJ2-2; 8 bases map to TRBD2. The CDR3 loop spans 14 amino acids. Per germline, CDR1 SQVTM and CDR2 ANQGSEA. With V trimmed by 7 bases and J by 3 bases, 7 bases remained unmatched. The CDR3 nucleotides read TGCAGCGCTAAGCGGGAGAGCGACACCGGGGAGCTGTTTTTT. This translates into CSAKRESDTGELFF.

This clonotype has ten or more counts. V gene TRBV6-2 or TRBV6-3 combines with J gene TRBJ2-5; 7 bases fit TRBD1. The V gene end was trimmed by 1 base and the J gene end by 4 bases; junction bases not matched to a gene: 6. The CDR3 loop spans 15 amino acids. The germline V gene has CDR1 MNHEY and CDR2 SVGEGT. The CDR3 sequence is CASSYFYRGGETQYF. CDR3 DNA: TGTGCCAGCAGTTACTTTTACAGGGGTGGAGAGACCCAGTACTTC.